Listed below are T cell receptor beta chains from one sample, sequenced in a study of blood T cell repertoires in COVID-19. The repertoire was sequenced with immunoSEQ multiplex PCR; TCRdb's copy has only in-frame clones and lacks some. The sample consists of roughly 120,000 clones, more than 85% of them appearing once. The sequencing sample was made of peripheral blood. These receptors all come from a man in his fifties or sixties with COVID-19, enrolled during active disease. Each CDR3 is given with its conserved first and last residue. The D gene is left open where the match is weak. Only part of the rows carry a size: once, few, many, or a class if the clone is expanded.

V	J	size	D	DNA	CDR3
TRBV5-1	TRBJ2-3	-	TRBD1	TGCGCCAGCAGCTTGACAGGGGGCGGGAGAGATACGCAGTATTTT	CASSLTGGGRDTQYF
TRBV25-1	TRBJ2-2	once	TRBD2	TGTGCCAGCAGTGGGACTAGCGGGACCGGGGAGCTGTTTTTT	CASSGTSGTGELFF
TRBV19	TRBJ2-1	once	-	TGTGCCAGCGGACAGAATTACAATGAGCAGTTCTTC	CASGQNYNEQFF
TRBV6-5	TRBJ2-2	-	-	TGTGCCAGCCGGAGGGCGAGGGACTCCGGGGAGCTGTTTTTT	CASRRARDSGELFF
TRBV13	TRBJ2-7	-	TRBD1	TGTGCCAGCAGCTTAGGCCGGCAGGGGGCGATCCACGAGCAGTACTTC	CASSLGRQGAIHEQYF
TRBV27	TRBJ2-5	-	TRBD2	TGTGCCAGCCGACTAGCGGGAGGGCCGGGGGAGACCCAGTACTTC	CASRLAGGPGETQYF
TRBV19	TRBJ2-5	-	TRBD2	TGTGCCAGTAGTGGGACTAGCGGGTTTCAGGAGACCCAGTACTTC	CASSGTSGFQETQYF
TRBV29-1	TRBJ2-6	-	-	TGCAGCGTTGACCCCGTCACAAACAGGGCTGGGGCCAACGTCCTGACTTTC	CSVDPVTNRAGANVLTF
TRBV19	TRBJ1-1	-	TRBD1	TGTGCCAGTAGTATTAGCCCGACAGGGGGTATCACTGAAGCTTTCTTT	CASSISPTGGITEAFF
TRBV19	TRBJ1-5	-	-	TGTGCCAGTAGTATCCCGGGAGGAGGCAATCAGCCCCAGCATTTT	CASSIPGGGNQPQHF
TRBV24-1	TRBJ2-3	-	-	TGTGCCACCAGCCAGGGAGATACGCAGTATTTT	CATSQGDTQYF
TRBV9	TRBJ2-1	-	TRBD2	TGTGCCAGCAGCGCTTCTGGGCTTAGCGGGGACTACAATGAGCAGTTCTTC	CASSASGLSGDYNEQFF
TRBV24-1	TRBJ1-2	-	-	TGTGCCACCAGTGATATTGAACGGAGCTATGGCTACACCTTC	CATSDIERSYGYTF
TRBV6-5	TRBJ1-6	-	TRBD1	TGTGCCAGCAGTTACTCCTGGACAGGTCATTCACCCCTCCACTTT	CASSYSWTGHSPLHF
TRBV18	TRBJ2-5	-	-	TGTGCCAGCTCACCAGCGGTCCTTGGGACCCAGTACTTC	CASSPAVLGTQYF
TRBV10-3	TRBJ2-5	-	TRBD1	TGTGCCATCAGTCCTGACAGGGGGCGGCAAGAGACCCAGTACTTC	CAISPDRGRQETQYF
TRBV25-1	TRBJ2-1	-	TRBD2	TGTGCCAGCAGTGGGACAATGGGACTAGCGGGCTACAATGAGCAGTTCTTC	CASSGTMGLAGYNEQFF
TRBV24-1	TRBJ2-1	-	-	TGTGCCACCAGTGATCCACCTGGGGGGAGAAGGAATGAGCAGTTCTTC	CATSDPPGGRRNEQFF
TRBV4-2	TRBJ2-3	-	TRBD2	TGTGCCAGCAGCCAAGGAAGTGCGGGAGGGCCGAATTTT	CASSQGSAGGPNF
TRBV19	TRBJ1-3	-	-	TGTGCCAGTAGTAGACTGGCCGACTCTGGAAACACCATATATTTT	CASSRLADSGNTIYF
TRBV5-1	TRBJ2-1	-	-	TGCGCCAGCAGCGTACTGATTGGGACTGGGAACAATGAGCAGTTCTTC	CASSVLIGTGNNEQFF
TRBV6-2/TRBV6-3	TRBJ2-3	-	TRBD2	TGTGCCAGCAGTTTTGAGGGAGGGCACGGCACAGATACGCAGTATTTT	CASSFEGGHGTDTQYF
TRBV19	TRBJ1-4	-	TRBD1	TGTGCCAGCAGTCCGGACAGGGCTAAACTGTTTTTT	CASSPDRAKLFF
TRBV7-2	TRBJ2-2	few	TRBD2	TGTGCCAGCAGCTTAGCAGCCTTGTCCAGCGGGAGAATTGTCACCGGGGAGCTGTTTTTT	CASSLAALSSGRIVTGELFF
TRBV4-1	TRBJ2-1	-	TRBD2	TGCGCCAGCAGCCAAGATCCTAGCGGCGAAGAGCAGTTCTTC	CASSQDPSGEEQFF
TRBV5-4	TRBJ1-6	-	TRBD1	TGTGCCAGCAGCTCAGGGACAGGGGGTCATAATTCACCCCTCCACTTT	CASSSGTGGHNSPLHF
TRBV6-4	TRBJ2-3	-	-	TGTGCCAGCAGTGTTAGCGGCGTCACAGATACGCAGTATTTT	CASSVSGVTDTQYF
TRBV28	TRBJ1-1	once	-	TGTGCCAGCAGTCACCCCCAGCGCCTAGGGGTGACTGAAGCTTTCTTT	CASSHPQRLGVTEAFF
TRBV5-4	TRBJ2-3	-	-	TGTGCCAGCAGCGAGTCGATTCAAGATACGCAGTATTTT	CASSESIQDTQYF
TRBV7-8	TRBJ1-5	-	TRBD1	TGTGCCAGCAGCTTAGCGTTTAGGACAGGGGCCGACACCAATCAGCCCCAGCATTTT	CASSLAFRTGADTNQPQHF
TRBV30	TRBJ2-1	-	TRBD2	TGTGCCTTACTAGCGGGGGCCTACAATGAGCAGTTCTTC	CALLAGAYNEQFF
TRBV9	TRBJ2-5	-	-	TGTGCCAGCAGCGTAGGGGCCCCCCGGGATGTACAAGAGACCCAGTACTTC	CASSVGAPRDVQETQYF